This note documents a single T cell receptor (beta chain) sequence. Germline values: CDR1 MGHDK, CDR2 SYGVNS. CDR3 size: 14 residues. V was cut by 4 bases and J by 0 bases, with 8 bases left in between. Original handling: Estimation of nucleated cell counts was performed using reference gene primer amplification. Assay: immunoSEQ multiplex PCR; the TCRdb copy retains only in-frame clones and omits some. V, J and clone size are taken as reported in that table, and D and trimming were inferred from the DNA itself. Here the sample spans about 74,000 clones, 88% being singletons. The data were taken from a study of blood T cell repertoires in COVID-19. Looking at the study overall: Whether acute or convalescent, the COVID-19 samples came from the United States, Italy and Spain. T cells, B-cell-depleted T cells, or PBMCs supplied cDNA or gDNA.

The clonotype comes from an elderly woman with active or convalescent COVID-19. The sample comprised peripheral blood. This chain connects TRBV25-1 to TRBJ2-3; D call uncertain. The CDR3 DNA follows: TGTGCCAGCAGTGTAAGACTTAGCACAGATACGCAGTATTTT. This codes for CASSVRLSTDTQYF.